Below are 18 T cell receptor beta chains sequenced from a single sample in a study of identifying expanded T cells in peripheral blood. Assay used: immunoSEQ multiplex PCR; TCRdb lists only in-frame clones, some missing. The data contain about 100,000 clones, about 87% of them singletons. Sample: blood. These receptors all come from a person aged 18 to 75 in good health.

The gene calls are TRBV9 and TRBJ1-3; no definite D call. The CDR3 length is 16 residues. Germline-derived CDR1 and CDR2 are SGDLS and YYNGEE. Trimming pared 0 bases from V and 4 bases from J, leaving 14 bases between. This CDR3 is CASSVGDWARGNTIYF. CDR3 DNA: TGTGCCAGCAGCGTAGGGGATTGGGCACGGGGAAACACCATATATTTT.

The chain carries TRBV6-1 and TRBJ1-6; D is unclear. V lost 3 bases and J lost 0, with 9 bases in between. Germline values: CDR1 MNHNS, CDR2 SASEGT. The CDR3 length is 16 residues. In DNA form, the CDR3 reads TGTGCCAGCAGTGAGAGCCTAAGCTCCTATAATTCACCCCTCCACTTT. This gives the protein CASSESLSSYNSPLHF.

This sequence joins TRBV5-1 and TRBJ1-1; TRBD1 matches at 8 bases. The CDR3 has 15 amino acids. The V segment lost 1 base and the J segment 4 bases; nucleotides outside the gene matches: 6. The V gene's germline CDR1 is SGHRS and CDR2 YFSETQ. This chain's CDR3 is CASSLKQGASTEAFF. The CDR3 coding sequence is TGCGCCAGCAGCTTGAAGCAGGGGGCAAGCACTGAAGCTTTCTTT.

This clone was seen only once. The J gene is TRBJ1-1, the V gene TRBV19; perhaps TRBD1 as D (5 bases). The CDR3 runs to 15 residues. The V and J ends lost 5 bases and 1 base respectively, with 14 bases between them. Germline loops: CDR1 LNHDA, CDR2 SQIVND (reference sequence). The CDR3 bases are TGTGCCAGTAGTCGGCGGGGGTCCGGGAACACTGAAGCTTTCTTT. Protein sequence: CASSRRGSGNTEAFF.

V and J are TRBV4-1 and TRBJ2-5; TRBD2 agrees at 11 bases. There are 18 residues in the CDR3. V lost 0 bases and J lost 1; bases outside the gene matches: 7. The germline gives CDR1 MGHRA, CDR2 YSYEKL. DNA of the CDR3: TGCGCCAGCAGCCAAGATGTAAGGACTAGCGGGTCCCAAGAGACCCAGTACTTC. The encoded protein is CASSQDVRTSGSQETQYF.

The genes are TRBV20-1 and TRBJ1-2; D remains unclear. Germline V CDR1 and CDR2: DFQATT, SNEGSKA (reference sequence). This CDR3 is 11 amino acids long. Trimming cost V 3 bases and J 4 bases, with 6 bases left between them. CDR3 nucleotides: TGCAGTGCTAGCGTGCCCTATGGCTACACCTTC. Residues: CSASVPYGYTF.

This clone was picked up one time. V and J are TRBV9 and TRBJ2-7, with D possibly being TRBD1 or TRBD2 (6 bases each). Germline CDR1 SGDLS, CDR2 YYNGEE. V shed 6 bases and J shed 3 bases, with 22 bases lying between them. The CDR3 is 16 amino acids. DNA for the CDR3: TGTGCCAGCACCCGGGGGCCGGGGACGGAACACTACGAGCAGTACTTC. It is translated as CASTRGPGTEHYEQYF. Complete variable domain (other parts from reference TRBV9 and TRBJ2-7): DSGVTQTPKHLITATGQRVTLRCSPRSGDLSVYWYQQSLDQGLQFLIQYYNGEERAKGNILERFSAQQFPDLHSELNLSSLELGDSALYFCASTRGPGTEHYEQYFGPGTRLTVT.

The V call is TRBV2, the J call TRBJ2-7; 12 bases fit TRBD2. Germline CDR1 reads SNHLY; CDR2 reads FYNNEI. V was pared by 6 bases and J by 4 bases, with 10 bases of the junction left unmatched. CDR3 length: 16 amino acids. CDR3 protein: CASREGGLAGMYEQYF. In DNA form, the CDR3 reads TGTGCCAGCAGAGAGGGTGGACTAGCGGGAATGTACGAGCAGTACTTC.

This chain uses TRBV7-2 with TRBJ2-3, with no clear D. Germline V gene sequence: CDR1 SGHTA, CDR2 FQGNSA. There are 11 residues in the CDR3. Trimming left V 5 bases short and J 4 bases short, with 4 bases between. The CDR3 DNA follows: TGTGCCAGCAGCCTCGCAGATACGCAGTATTTT. It is translated as CASSLADTQYF.

The rearrangement links TRBV9 to TRBJ1-1; 7 bases fit TRBD1. This CDR3 spans 18 amino acids. Looked up from germline, CDR1 is SGDLS and CDR2 is YYNGEE. Unmatched junction bases numbered 15, after V lost 4 bases and J lost 0 bases. The CDR3: CASSPRPIGTVMNTEAFF. The CDR3 DNA reads as TGTGCCAGCAGCCCCCGCCCCATTGGGACAGTTATGAACACTGAAGCTTTCTTT.

The chain has TRBV7-2 and TRBJ1-4; D might be TRBD1 (5 bases). The CDR3 consists of 14 residues. Trimming removed 3 bases from V and 7 bases from J, with 12 bases in between. From germline, CDR1 is SGHTA and CDR2 FQGNSA. The CDR3 loop reads CASSFAGHSEKLFF. As DNA, the CDR3 is TGTGCCAGCAGCTTTGCAGGGCACAGTGAAAAACTGTTTTTT.

This clone was detected a few times. V usage is TRBV14 and J usage is TRBJ1-1; D is possibly TRBD1 (5 bases). This CDR3 region has 13 residues. V was clipped by 9 bases and J by 6 bases, with 17 bases between them. Germline CDR1 and CDR2: SGHDN and FVKESK. CDR3 coding DNA: TGTGCCAGTAAGCAGGGAAATTCGGCTGAAGCTTTCTTT. This codes for CASKQGNSAEAFF.

The chain employs TRBV18 and TRBJ1-5, with D possibly matching TRBD1 (5 bases). V lost 1 base, J lost 4 bases, and 11 bases lay in between. Germline V CDR1 and CDR2: KGHSH, LQKENI. The CDR3 extends over 15 amino acids. The CDR3 nucleotides are TGTGCCAGCTCACCACAGATAACAGGTAATCAGCCCCAGCATTTT. It is translated as CASSPQITGNQPQHF.

This rearrangement joins TRBV9 to TRBJ2-5; D ambiguous. Germline CDR1 reads SGDLS; CDR2 reads YYNGEE. V was trimmed by 4 bases and J by 0 bases, leaving 4 bases between them. This CDR3 contains 12 residues. CDR3 sequence (DNA): TGTGCCAGCAGCCCGGACCAAGAGACCCAGTACTTC. Translated, it gives CASSPDQETQYF.

The chain recombines TRBV30 with TRBJ1-4; possible D gene TRBD1, 6 bases. The CDR3 consists of 14 residues. Trimming stripped 0 bases from V and 8 bases from J, with 13 bases between. Germline V CDR1 and CDR2: GTSNPN, SVGIG (reference sequence). This CDR3 reads CAWSVQGLREKLFF. In DNA, the CDR3 is TGTGCCTGGAGTGTACAGGGTCTCCGGGAAAAACTGTTTTTT.

The gene calls are TRBV11-2 and TRBJ2-1; no reliable D call. V was pared by 1 base and J by 4 bases, with 5 bases between. Per the germline V gene, CDR1 is SGHAT and CDR2 is FQNNGV. The CDR3 has 13 amino acids. The DNA for the CDR3 is TGTGCCAGCAGCTTAGTACCGTACAATGAGCAGTTCTTC. This codes for CASSLVPYNEQFF.

The chain combines TRBV6-6 with TRBJ2-7, with D hard to call. The CDR3 has 13 amino acids. The germline V and J ends were trimmed by 0 bases and 6 bases, with 9 bases remaining between them. Germline assignment: CDR1 MNHNY and CDR2 SVGAGI (reference sequence). In DNA, the CDR3 is TGTGCCAGCAGTTACTCGTTGGGTGCCGAGCAGTACTTC. This sequence encodes CASSYSLGAEQYF.

V usage is TRBV4-2 and J usage is TRBJ1-6; no definite D call. The CDR3 has 14 amino acids. Germline lookup yields CDR1 LGHNA and CDR2 YNFKEQ. Trimming took off 0 bases at V and 7 bases at J, with 7 bases between the two ends. CDR3 residues: CASSQDGMNSPLHF. DNA for the CDR3: TGTGCCAGCAGCCAAGACGGTATGAATTCACCCCTCCACTTT.